The 16 T cell receptor beta chains below were found in one sample sequenced in a study of blood T cell repertoires in COVID-19. Method: immunoSEQ multiplex PCR; TCRdb's copy keeps in-frame clones and lacks some. The repertoire holds about 220,000 clones, with more than 85% as singletons. Sequencing was done on a sample of peripheral blood. Receptors originate from a man in his forties or fifties with active or convalescent COVID-19.

This clone was seen more than once but under ten times. This chain joins TRBV5-6 and TRBJ1-2; D is perhaps TRBD1 (5 bases). Germline V gene data show CDR1 as SGHDT and CDR2 as YYEEEE. V lost 4 bases, J lost 5 bases, and 18 bases lay in between. CDR3 length: 15 residues. CDR3 bases: TGTGCCAGCAGCCCAGCCGGGCTGGGGGGGTATGGCTACACCTTC. Its translation is CASSPAGLGGYGYTF.

This chain's CDR3 is CASSWTIQLSYEQYF. The DNA of the CDR3 is TGTGCCAGCAGTTGGACTATCCAACTCTCCTACGAGCAGTACTTC. The chain links TRBV28 to TRBJ2-7; D might be TRBD2 (6 bases). The CDR3 contains 15 residues. CDR1 and CDR2 (germline): MDHEN, SYDVKM. V lost 4 bases to trimming and J lost 0 bases, with 13 bases between them.

This rearrangement joins TRBV18 to TRBJ1-3; D gene ambiguous. Germline CDR1 is KGHSH and CDR2 is LQKENI. The CDR3 contains 13 residues. The V end lost 3 bases, the J end lost 4 bases, and 7 bases lay between the germline ends. Written as DNA, the CDR3 is TGTGCCAGCTCACCCACAGAGGGAAACACCATATATTTT. It codes for CASSPTEGNTIYF.

The chain employs TRBV28 and TRBJ1-1; D is undetermined. The germline CDR1 and CDR2 sequences are MDHEN and SYDVKM. This CDR3 is built from 11 residues. V lost 11 bases and J lost 7, with 14 bases in between. This chain's CDR3 is CAYTREGEAFF. The CDR3 nucleotides are TGTGCCTACACACGGGAGGGTGAAGCTTTCTTT.

This clone was detected a few times. DNA for the CDR3: TGTGCCAGCAGCTTGGCCGGGACAGGGCAACACAATGAGCAGTTCTTC. It codes for CASSLAGTGQHNEQFF. The chain employs TRBV5-4 and TRBJ2-1; 9 nucleotides agree with TRBD1. The V gene end was trimmed by 0 bases and the J gene end by 5 bases; junction bases not matched to a gene: 6. The germline V gene encodes CDR1 SGHNT and CDR2 YYREEE (reference sequence). This CDR3 comprises 16 residues.

The chain couples TRBV6-5 to TRBJ1-1; the match to TRBD1 covers 9 bases. Unmatched junction bases numbered 11, after V lost 6 bases and J lost 6 bases. This CDR3 has 15 residues. Germline CDR1 is MNHEY and CDR2 is SVGAGI. The CDR3 protein is CASSVMGQGNAEAFF. The DNA for the CDR3 is TGTGCCAGCAGCGTTATGGGACAGGGTAACGCTGAAGCTTTCTTT.

The chain uses TRBV28 and TRBJ1-4, with 7 nucleotides matching TRBD1. After removal of 6 bases from V and 4 bases from J, the junction contained 8 bases not matched to a gene. Germline V lookup: CDR1 MDHEN, CDR2 SYDVKM. This CDR3 region has 15 residues. The CDR3 is CASSRDRDNNEKLFF. CDR3 nucleotide sequence: TGTGCCAGCAGCCGTGACAGGGATAATAATGAAAAACTGTTTTTT.

This chain uses TRBV14 with TRBJ1-4, with TRBD1 matching over 7 bases. The CDR3 is 13 residues long. The germline V gene has CDR1 SGHDN and CDR2 FVKESK. V trimming: 6 bases; J trimming: 8 bases; junction bases outside the gene matches: 6. In DNA form, the CDR3 reads TGTGCCAGCAGAGGGCAGGGGGGCGAAAAACTGTTTTTT. The encoded protein is CASRGQGGEKLFF.

This clone has only one observation. This chain joins TRBV28 and TRBJ2-2, with a weak D call TRBD1 (6 bases). Trimming removed 7 bases from V and 4 bases from J, with 13 bases in between. There are 14 residues in the CDR3. Germline-derived CDR1 and CDR2 are MDHEN and SYDVKM. CDR3 coding DNA: TGTGCCAGCACCAGACAGGCGGTCACCGGGGAGCTGTTTTTT. This codes for CASTRQAVTGELFF.

The chain carries TRBV7-3 and TRBJ1-1, with TRBD1 identical over 9 bases. Germline V gene sequence: CDR1 SGHTA, CDR2 FQGTGA. V lost 5 bases, J lost 2 bases, and 6 bases stayed unmatched. The CDR3 loop spans 15 amino acids. The CDR3 region has the DNA TGTGCCAGCAGCCCACAGGACAGGGGTAACACTGAAGCTTTCTTT. Protein sequence: CASSPQDRGNTEAFF.

This clone showed up just once. V gene TRBV5-1 combines with J gene TRBJ2-7; tentative D call: TRBD1 (5 bases). Germline V gives CDR1 SGHRS, CDR2 YFSETQ. Trimming shortened V by 0 bases and J by 1 base, and 11 bases separated the two germline ends. The CDR3 sequence is 15 residues long. CDR3 nucleotides: TGCGCCAGCAGCTTGGAGACAGCTTTATCCTACGAGCAGTACTTC. It is translated as CASSLETALSYEQYF.

This clone occurred a few times. The chain carries TRBV7-9 and TRBJ2-4; 14 nucleotides agree with TRBD2. CDR3 length: 18 amino acids. CDR1 is SEHNR, CDR2 FQNEAQ, per germline (reference sequence). Germline trimming cut 4 bases from V and 9 bases from J; bases unmatched to any gene: 14. CDR3 sequence: CASSYTPGLAGAGGIQYF. CDR3 DNA: TGTGCCAGCAGCTACACACCGGGACTAGCGGGAGCGGGGGGCATTCAGTACTTC.

The chain has TRBV5-6 and TRBJ1-2; no firm D call. The CDR3 is 14 residues long. V was clipped by 0 bases and J by 3 bases, with 9 bases between them. Germline values: CDR1 SGHDT, CDR2 YYEEEE. The CDR3 bases are TGTGCCAGCAGCTTGGGGGCAGCATACTATGGCTACACCTTC. It yields the protein CASSLGAAYYGYTF.

The chain recombines TRBV28 with TRBJ1-1, with no clear D. The germline V gene encodes CDR1 MDHEN and CDR2 SYDVKM. V shed 6 bases and J shed 3 bases, with 11 bases lying between them. The CDR3 runs 13 residues. CDR3 protein: CASSLIVDTEAFF. CDR3 coding DNA: TGTGCCAGCAGCCTTATCGTTGACACTGAAGCTTTCTTT.

The V and J genes are TRBV9 and TRBJ1-5; D is unresolved. CDR1 and CDR2 from the germline V gene are SGDLS and YYNGEE. With 10 bases removed from V and 11 bases from J, the gap between germline ends came to 10 bases. CDR3 length: 9 amino acids. The CDR3 sequence: CACLYSQHF. The DNA of the CDR3 is TGTGCCTGTCTTTACTCCCAGCATTTT.

This clone was seen just once. The chain carries TRBV4-1 and TRBJ1-1; no reliable D call. The germline V gene has CDR1 MGHRA and CDR2 YSYEKL. CDR3 length: 16 amino acids. Trimming shortened V by 0 bases and J by 1 base, and 12 bases separated the two germline ends. The CDR3 DNA sequence: TGCGCCAGCAGCCAAGAGCCTACTCAGGAGAACACTGAAGCTTTCTTT. The encoded protein is CASSQEPTQENTEAFF.